The clone carrying this T cell receptor beta chain was seen just once. Antigen: not known. It was 5'RACE with constant-segment primers that produced the TCR alpha and TCR beta cDNA libraries, which carried sample barcodes and UMIs. TCRdb passed the 5' RACE reads through MiXCR, listing each CDR3 protein once. Of 360,000 or so distinct CDR3 sequences in the sample, approximately 27% were seen once. V lost 6 bases and J 2 bases, leaving 16 bases between the germline ends. The CDR3 has 15 amino acids. The entry originates in a study of T-cell memory formation after mild COVID-19. Findings and caveats of the study: Clones that contracted from day 15 to 85 had balanced CD4/CD8; later expanders were CD4+ biased.

Input material: PBMCs or a T cell subset sorted from them (not recorded which). The clonotype comes from an adult woman who had mild COVID-19 (a few samples of this study predate the infection). Cell type and time point are not known. The chain is built from TRBV12-3 or TRBV12-4 and TRBJ1-1; D is undetermined. Written as DNA, the CDR3 is TGTGCCAGCAGGGTTCCTGGCGTGGCAAACACTGAAGCTTTCTTT. The encoded protein is CASRVPGVANTEAFF.